A selection of T cell receptor beta chains follows, all from one sample in a study of molecular identifiers for immune sequencing clone quantification. MiXCR, run by TCRdb on the PCR reads, gives a single entry per CDR3 protein. The sample has 85,000 to 120,000 distinct CDR3 sequences; 35% are singletons. The sample taken for sequencing was naive CD8+ T cells from blood, with Jurkat cell RNA spiked in. These receptors were taken from a human donor in good health. Some libraries in this study had Jurkat cell RNA spiked in. Each CDR3 is given with its conserved first and last residue. A D gene is named only where the DNA matches it firmly. Not all rows give a size; the values are once, few, many and, for expanded clones, a class.

d_call: TRBD2; j_call: TRBJ2-5; v_call: TRBV27; clone_size: -; cdr3_aa: CASSLQSGRIPETQYF
d_call: TRBD2; j_call: TRBJ2-7; v_call: TRBV20-1; clone_size: few; cdr3_aa: CSARVAGKSEQYF
d_call: -; j_call: TRBJ2-1; v_call: TRBV11-2; clone_size: few; cdr3_aa: CASSAPPSWNEQFF
d_call: -; j_call: TRBJ1-5; v_call: TRBV3-1; clone_size: -; cdr3_aa: CASSQKGLNQPQHF
d_call: TRBD2; j_call: TRBJ2-3; v_call: TRBV10-3; clone_size: -; cdr3_aa: CAISDLVLAGARKDTQYF
d_call: TRBD2; j_call: TRBJ2-3; v_call: TRBV27; clone_size: -; cdr3_aa: CASSLDLAGGATDTQYF
d_call: -; j_call: TRBJ2-3; v_call: TRBV14; clone_size: -; cdr3_aa: CASQVSRVADTQYF
d_call: -; j_call: TRBJ2-5; v_call: TRBV19; clone_size: -; cdr3_aa: CATREDLQETQYF
d_call: TRBD2; j_call: TRBJ2-3; v_call: TRBV7-9; clone_size: many; cdr3_aa: CASSPTSGTTDTQYF
d_call: -; j_call: TRBJ2-1; v_call: TRBV28; clone_size: many; cdr3_aa: CASYHSANEQFF
d_call: -; j_call: TRBJ2-7; v_call: TRBV27; clone_size: many; cdr3_aa: CASSLTPSLEQYF
d_call: -; j_call: TRBJ2-3; v_call: TRBV20-1; clone_size: few; cdr3_aa: CSARRDPRTDTQYF
d_call: -; j_call: TRBJ1-1; v_call: TRBV19; clone_size: -; cdr3_aa: CASSVGGNTEAFF
d_call: -; j_call: TRBJ2-1; v_call: TRBV7-8; clone_size: -; cdr3_aa: CASSSSSSYNEQFF
d_call: -; j_call: TRBJ2-3; v_call: TRBV20-1; clone_size: -; cdr3_aa: CSARGRRGESTDTQYF
d_call: -; j_call: TRBJ2-7; v_call: TRBV29-1; clone_size: few; cdr3_aa: CSVVGNSYEQYF
d_call: -; j_call: TRBJ2-4; v_call: TRBV13; clone_size: many; cdr3_aa: CASSLGPAPNIQYF
d_call: -; j_call: TRBJ2-3; v_call: TRBV7-2; clone_size: many; cdr3_aa: CASRAGATDTQYF
d_call: -; j_call: TRBJ2-5; v_call: TRBV28; clone_size: -; cdr3_aa: CASSLEGLETQYF
d_call: -; j_call: TRBJ2-7; v_call: TRBV5-5; clone_size: many; cdr3_aa: CASSLVGTEGEQYF
d_call: -; j_call: TRBJ1-5; v_call: TRBV28; clone_size: many; cdr3_aa: CASSLGLGNQPQHF
d_call: -; j_call: TRBJ1-1; v_call: TRBV7-9; clone_size: many; cdr3_aa: CASSLQLSTEAFF
d_call: -; j_call: TRBJ1-1; v_call: TRBV6-4; clone_size: few; cdr3_aa: CAGPRDTEAFF
d_call: TRBD1; j_call: TRBJ2-7; v_call: TRBV3-1; clone_size: -; cdr3_aa: CASSPYRGVFAYEQYF
d_call: TRBD1; j_call: TRBJ2-7; v_call: TRBV5-1; clone_size: few; cdr3_aa: CASSLWQGDNYEQYF
d_call: TRBD1; j_call: TRBJ2-5; v_call: TRBV12-3/TRBV12-4; clone_size: few; cdr3_aa: CASSSAGGAEETQYF
d_call: -; j_call: TRBJ2-7; v_call: TRBV20-1; clone_size: -; cdr3_aa: CSAPRPDHFYEQYF
d_call: TRBD1; j_call: TRBJ2-1; v_call: TRBV5-5; clone_size: -; cdr3_aa: CASCSWDRNHEQFF
d_call: -; j_call: TRBJ2-7; v_call: TRBV7-9; clone_size: many; cdr3_aa: CASSLADGGYEQYF
d_call: -; j_call: TRBJ2-7; v_call: TRBV28; clone_size: many; cdr3_aa: CASSDPSREQYF
d_call: -; j_call: TRBJ1-5; v_call: TRBV10-3; clone_size: few; cdr3_aa: CAISDSEGIYQPQHF
d_call: TRBD2; j_call: TRBJ2-3; v_call: TRBV7-2; clone_size: -; cdr3_aa: CASSLGLGWSSGRNLRGTDTQYF
d_call: TRBD2; j_call: TRBJ2-3; v_call: TRBV7-6; clone_size: many; cdr3_aa: CASSLVGRGLAGRTDTQYF
d_call: TRBD2; j_call: TRBJ2-7; v_call: TRBV20-1; clone_size: -; cdr3_aa: CSAKGLAVHEQYF
d_call: TRBD2; j_call: TRBJ2-3; v_call: TRBV27; clone_size: -; cdr3_aa: CASSFWAGGADTQYF
d_call: -; j_call: TRBJ2-7; v_call: TRBV21-1; clone_size: -; cdr3_aa: CASSKGFECWTVRVGFEQYF
d_call: TRBD2; j_call: TRBJ2-5; v_call: TRBV19; clone_size: few; cdr3_aa: CASSTLAGVGETQYF
d_call: -; j_call: TRBJ2-1; v_call: TRBV25-1; clone_size: many; cdr3_aa: CASSVTRYNEQFF
d_call: TRBD2; j_call: TRBJ2-7; v_call: TRBV4-1; clone_size: -; cdr3_aa: CASSQASGNAAYEQYF
d_call: -; j_call: TRBJ1-1; v_call: TRBV29-1; clone_size: -; cdr3_aa: CSVDRDGTEAFF
d_call: -; j_call: TRBJ2-3; v_call: TRBV9; clone_size: -; cdr3_aa: CACSGEVRSLDTQYF
d_call: TRBD1; j_call: TRBJ1-5; v_call: TRBV19; clone_size: many; cdr3_aa: CASTTGTRGNQPQHF
d_call: -; j_call: TRBJ2-7; v_call: TRBV25-1; clone_size: few; cdr3_aa: CASSAASYEQYF
d_call: TRBD2; j_call: TRBJ2-3; v_call: TRBV4-3; clone_size: -; cdr3_aa: CASSTGLAFSADTQYF
d_call: -; j_call: TRBJ2-2; v_call: TRBV12-3/TRBV12-4; clone_size: -; cdr3_aa: CASSLDWRLTRDLNTGELFF
d_call: TRBD2; j_call: TRBJ2-1; v_call: TRBV4-3; clone_size: many; cdr3_aa: CASSQAPGVLAGGGNEQFF
d_call: TRBD1; j_call: TRBJ1-1; v_call: TRBV28; clone_size: many; cdr3_aa: CASSKTGGARTEAFF
d_call: TRBD2; j_call: TRBJ2-7; v_call: TRBV9; clone_size: few; cdr3_aa: CASSVDGRAGYEQYF
d_call: -; j_call: TRBJ2-5; v_call: TRBV25-1; clone_size: -; cdr3_aa: CASSESAGHQETQYF
d_call: -; j_call: TRBJ2-3; v_call: TRBV27; clone_size: many; cdr3_aa: CASSGRGRLEYF
d_call: -; j_call: TRBJ2-3; v_call: TRBV11-2; clone_size: many; cdr3_aa: CASSNEASWDTQYF
d_call: -; j_call: TRBJ2-7; v_call: TRBV29-1; clone_size: -; cdr3_aa: CSVAGALSYEQYF
d_call: -; j_call: TRBJ2-2; v_call: TRBV12-3/TRBV12-4; clone_size: few; cdr3_aa: CASSPTGLSSASGELFF
d_call: TRBD2; j_call: TRBJ2-5; v_call: TRBV7-6; clone_size: -; cdr3_aa: CASSLARLAKETQYF
d_call: TRBD1; j_call: TRBJ1-1; v_call: TRBV6-2/TRBV6-3; clone_size: -; cdr3_aa: CASRDGDSAFEAFF